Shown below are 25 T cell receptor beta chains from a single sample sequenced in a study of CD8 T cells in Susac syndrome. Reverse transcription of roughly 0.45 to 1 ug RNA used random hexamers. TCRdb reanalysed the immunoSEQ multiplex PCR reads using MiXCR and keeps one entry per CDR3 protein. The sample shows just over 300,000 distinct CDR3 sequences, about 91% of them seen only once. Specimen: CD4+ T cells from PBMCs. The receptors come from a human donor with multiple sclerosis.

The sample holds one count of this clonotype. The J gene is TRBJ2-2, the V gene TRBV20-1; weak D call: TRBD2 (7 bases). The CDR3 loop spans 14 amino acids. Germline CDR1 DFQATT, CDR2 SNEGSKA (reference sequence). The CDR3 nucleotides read TGCAGCACCAGGGGCGGGAGTAACACCGGGGAGCTGTTTTTT. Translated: CSTRGGSNTGELFF.

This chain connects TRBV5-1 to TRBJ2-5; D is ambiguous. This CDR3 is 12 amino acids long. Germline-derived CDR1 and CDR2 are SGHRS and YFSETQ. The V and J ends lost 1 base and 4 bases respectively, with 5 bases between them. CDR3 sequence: CASSLPGETQYF. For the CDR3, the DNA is TGCGCCAGCAGCTTGCCAGGAGAGACCCAGTACTTC. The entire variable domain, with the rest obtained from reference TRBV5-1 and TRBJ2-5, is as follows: KAGVTQTPRYLIKTRGQQVTLSCSPISGHRSVSWYQQTPGQGLQFLFEYFSETQRNKGNFPGRFSGRQFSNSRSEMNVSTLELGDSALYLCASSLPGETQYFGPGTRLLVL.

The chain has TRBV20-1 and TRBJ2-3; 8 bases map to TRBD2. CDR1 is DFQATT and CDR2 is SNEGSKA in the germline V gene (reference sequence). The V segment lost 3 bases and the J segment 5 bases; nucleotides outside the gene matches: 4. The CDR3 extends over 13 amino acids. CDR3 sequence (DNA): TGCAGTGCTAGGCGGGAGGTGATAGATACGCAGTATTTT. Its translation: CSARREVIDTQYF.

The DNA of the CDR3 is TGTGCCATCAAGGGAGACAGCAGAGGTGATTCACCCCTCCACTTT. Encoded protein: CAIKGDSRGDSPLHF. V is TRBV10-3 and J is TRBJ1-6; maybe TRBD1 (5 bases). This CDR3 is built from 15 residues. CDR1 is ENHRY, CDR2 SYGVKD, per germline. Trimming left V 7 bases short and J 8 bases short, with 18 bases between.

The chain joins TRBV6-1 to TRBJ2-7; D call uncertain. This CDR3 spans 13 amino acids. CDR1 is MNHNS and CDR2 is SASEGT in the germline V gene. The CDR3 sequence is CASKSGASYEQYF. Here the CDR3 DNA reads TGTGCTTCTAAATCCGGAGCCTCCTACGAGCAGTACTTC.

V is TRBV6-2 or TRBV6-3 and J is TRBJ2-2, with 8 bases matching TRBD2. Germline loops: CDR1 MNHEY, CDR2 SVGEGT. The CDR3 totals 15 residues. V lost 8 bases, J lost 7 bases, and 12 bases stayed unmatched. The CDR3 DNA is TGTGCCAGCGGGGCGAAAGCGGGGGTGAGCGGGGAGCTGTTTTTT. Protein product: CASGAKAGVSGELFF.

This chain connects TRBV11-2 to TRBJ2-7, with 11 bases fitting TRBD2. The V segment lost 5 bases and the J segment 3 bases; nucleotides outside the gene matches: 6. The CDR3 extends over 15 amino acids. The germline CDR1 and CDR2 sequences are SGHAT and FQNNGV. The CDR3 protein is CASSQLAGGRYEQYF. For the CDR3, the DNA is TGTGCCAGCAGCCAGCTAGCGGGAGGTCGCTACGAGCAGTACTTC.

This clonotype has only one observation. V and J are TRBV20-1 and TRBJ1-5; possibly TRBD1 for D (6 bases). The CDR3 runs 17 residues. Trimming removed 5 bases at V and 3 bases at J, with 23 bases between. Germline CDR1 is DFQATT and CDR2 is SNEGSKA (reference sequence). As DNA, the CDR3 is TGCAGTGCTCCTGCTCCGACAGGACAAAGGACCAATCAGCCCCAGCATTTT. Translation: CSAPAPTGQRTNQPQHF.

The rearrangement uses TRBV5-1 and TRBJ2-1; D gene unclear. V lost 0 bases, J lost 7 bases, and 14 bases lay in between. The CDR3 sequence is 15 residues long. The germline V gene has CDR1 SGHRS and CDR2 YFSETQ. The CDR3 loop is CASSLAGSSFNEQFF. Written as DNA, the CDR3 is TGCGCCAGCAGCTTGGCCGGTAGCAGTTTTAATGAGCAGTTCTTC.

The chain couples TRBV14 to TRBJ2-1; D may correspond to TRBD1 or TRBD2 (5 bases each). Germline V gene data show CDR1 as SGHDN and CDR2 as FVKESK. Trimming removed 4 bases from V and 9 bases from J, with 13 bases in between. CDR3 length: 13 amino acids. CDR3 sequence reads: CASSPFGGAEQFF. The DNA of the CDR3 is TGTGCCAGCAGCCCATTTGGGGGAGCTGAGCAGTTCTTC. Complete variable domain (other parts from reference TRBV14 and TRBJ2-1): EAGVTQFPSHSVIEKGQTVTLRCDPISGHDNLYWYRRVMGKEIKFLLHFVKESKQDESGMPNNRFLAERTGGTYSTLKVQPAELEDSGVYFCASSPFGGAEQFFGPGTRLTVL.

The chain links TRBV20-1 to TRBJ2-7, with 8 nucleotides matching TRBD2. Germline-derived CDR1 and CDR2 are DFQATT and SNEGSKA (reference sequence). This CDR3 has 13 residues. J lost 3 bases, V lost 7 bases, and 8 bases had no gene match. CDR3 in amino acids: CSGRQAGVYEQYF. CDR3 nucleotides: TGCAGTGGGAGGCAAGCGGGAGTCTACGAGCAGTACTTC.

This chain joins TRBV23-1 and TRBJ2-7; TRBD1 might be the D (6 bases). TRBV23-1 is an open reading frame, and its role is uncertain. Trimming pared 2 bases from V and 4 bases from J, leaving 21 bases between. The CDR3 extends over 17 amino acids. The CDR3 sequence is CASSQLQGKAIQYEQYF. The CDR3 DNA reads TGCGCCAGCAGTCAACTACAGGGAAAGGCAATACAGTACGAGCAGTACTTC.

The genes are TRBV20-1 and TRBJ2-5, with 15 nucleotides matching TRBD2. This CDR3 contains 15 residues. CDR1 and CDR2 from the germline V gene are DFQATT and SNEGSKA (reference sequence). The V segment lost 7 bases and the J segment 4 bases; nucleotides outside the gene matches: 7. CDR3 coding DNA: TGCAGTGGGACTAGCGGGAGGGTGGGTAGAGAGACCCAGTACTTC. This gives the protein CSGTSGRVGRETQYF.

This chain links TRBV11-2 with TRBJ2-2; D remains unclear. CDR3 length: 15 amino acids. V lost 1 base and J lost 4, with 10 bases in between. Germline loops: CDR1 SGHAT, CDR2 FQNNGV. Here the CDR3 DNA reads TGTGCCAGCAGCTTAGCCAGGTCCAGCACCGGGGAGCTGTTTTTT. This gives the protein CASSLARSSTGELFF.

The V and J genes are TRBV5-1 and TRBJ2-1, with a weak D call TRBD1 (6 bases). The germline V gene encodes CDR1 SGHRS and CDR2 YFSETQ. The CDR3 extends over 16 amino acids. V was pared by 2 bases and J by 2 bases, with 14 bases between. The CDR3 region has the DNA TGCGCCAGCAGCTTAGGGGACACCGTAGCCTACAATGAGCAGTTCTTC. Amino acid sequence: CASSLGDTVAYNEQFF.

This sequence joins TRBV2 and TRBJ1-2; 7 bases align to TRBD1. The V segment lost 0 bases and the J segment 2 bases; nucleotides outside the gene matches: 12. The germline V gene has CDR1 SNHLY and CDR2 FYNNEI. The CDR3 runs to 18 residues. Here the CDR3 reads CASSEALSPTGVNYGYTF. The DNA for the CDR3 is TGTGCCAGCAGTGAAGCGCTTTCTCCCACAGGGGTAAACTATGGCTACACCTTC.

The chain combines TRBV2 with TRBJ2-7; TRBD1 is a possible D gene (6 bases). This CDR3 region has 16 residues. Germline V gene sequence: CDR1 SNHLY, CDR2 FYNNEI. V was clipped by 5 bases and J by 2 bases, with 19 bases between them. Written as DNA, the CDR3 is TGTGCCAGCAGTTTCCCACAGGGTATTAGCACCTACGAGCAGTACTTC. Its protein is CASSFPQGISTYEQYF.

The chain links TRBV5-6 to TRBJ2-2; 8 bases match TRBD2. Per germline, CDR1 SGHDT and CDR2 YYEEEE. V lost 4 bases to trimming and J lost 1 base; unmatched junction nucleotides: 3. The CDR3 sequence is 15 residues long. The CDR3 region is CASSAAGGNTGELFF. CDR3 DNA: TGTGCCAGCAGCGCGGCGGGAGGGAACACCGGGGAGCTGTTTTTT.

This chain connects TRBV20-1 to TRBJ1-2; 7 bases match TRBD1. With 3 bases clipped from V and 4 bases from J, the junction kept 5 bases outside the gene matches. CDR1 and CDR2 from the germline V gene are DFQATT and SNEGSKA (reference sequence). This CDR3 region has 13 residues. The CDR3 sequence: CSARDRRIYGYTF. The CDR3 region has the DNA TGCAGTGCTAGGGACAGGAGGATCTATGGCTACACCTTC.

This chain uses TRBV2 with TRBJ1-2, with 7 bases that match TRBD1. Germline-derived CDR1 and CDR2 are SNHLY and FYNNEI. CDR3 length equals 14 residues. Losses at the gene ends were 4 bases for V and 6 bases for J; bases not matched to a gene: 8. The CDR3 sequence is CASSVDRAVNGYTF. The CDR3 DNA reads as TGTGCCAGCAGTGTCGACAGGGCGGTTAATGGCTACACCTTC.

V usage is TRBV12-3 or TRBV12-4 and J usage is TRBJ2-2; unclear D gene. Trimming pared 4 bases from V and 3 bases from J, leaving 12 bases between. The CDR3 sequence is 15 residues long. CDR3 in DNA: TGTGCCAGCAGTTCCGTTTTGAGGTACACCGGGGAGCTGTTTTTT. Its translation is CASSSVLRYTGELFF.

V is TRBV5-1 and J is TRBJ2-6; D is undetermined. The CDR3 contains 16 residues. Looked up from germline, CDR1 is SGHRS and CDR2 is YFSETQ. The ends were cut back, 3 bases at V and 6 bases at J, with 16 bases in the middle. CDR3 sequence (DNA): TGCGCCAGCAGCTCGCCGGACCGTTATGCGGCCAACGTCCTGACTTTC. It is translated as CASSSPDRYAANVLTF.

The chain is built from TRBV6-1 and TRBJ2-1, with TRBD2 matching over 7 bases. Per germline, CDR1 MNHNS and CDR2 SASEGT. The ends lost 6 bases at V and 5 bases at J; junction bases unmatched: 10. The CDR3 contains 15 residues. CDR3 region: CASSIFAGDNNEQFF. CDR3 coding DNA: TGTGCCAGCAGCATCTTTGCGGGAGACAACAATGAGCAGTTCTTC.

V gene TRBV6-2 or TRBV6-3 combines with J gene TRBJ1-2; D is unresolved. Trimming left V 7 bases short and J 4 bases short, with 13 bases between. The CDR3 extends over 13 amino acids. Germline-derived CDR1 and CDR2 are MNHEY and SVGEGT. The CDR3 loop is CASTLPGTYGYTF. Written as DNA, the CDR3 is TGTGCCAGCACTCTGCCGGGAACCTATGGCTACACCTTC.

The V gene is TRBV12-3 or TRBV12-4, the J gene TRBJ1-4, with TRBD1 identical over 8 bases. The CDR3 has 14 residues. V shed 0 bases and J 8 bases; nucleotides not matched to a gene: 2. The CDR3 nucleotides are TGTGCCAGCAGTTTAGCGCCAGGGGGCGAAAAACTGTTTTTT. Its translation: CASSLAPGGEKLFF.